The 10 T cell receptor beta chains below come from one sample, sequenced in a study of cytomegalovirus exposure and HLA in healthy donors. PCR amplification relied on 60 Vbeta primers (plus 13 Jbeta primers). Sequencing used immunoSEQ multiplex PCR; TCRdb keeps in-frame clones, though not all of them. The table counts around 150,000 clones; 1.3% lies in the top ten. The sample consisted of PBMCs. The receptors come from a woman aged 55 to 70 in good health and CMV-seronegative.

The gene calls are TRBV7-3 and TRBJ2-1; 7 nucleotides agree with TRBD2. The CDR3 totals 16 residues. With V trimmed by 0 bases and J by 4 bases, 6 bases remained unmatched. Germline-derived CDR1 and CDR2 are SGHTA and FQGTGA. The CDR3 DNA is TGTGCCAGCAGCTTAACCCCCGAGCGGGGATACAATGAGCAGTTCTTC. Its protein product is CASSLTPERGYNEQFF.

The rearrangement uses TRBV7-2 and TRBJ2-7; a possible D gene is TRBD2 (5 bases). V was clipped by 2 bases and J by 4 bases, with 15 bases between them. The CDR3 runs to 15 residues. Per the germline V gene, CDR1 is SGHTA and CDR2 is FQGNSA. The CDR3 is CASSLFRGFGYEQYF. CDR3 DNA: TGTGCCAGCAGCTTATTTCGCGGGTTTGGGTACGAGCAGTACTTC.

The CDR3 DNA reads as TGTGCCAGCAGTGAACGCGAGTACCAAGAGACCCAGTACTTC. This codes for CASSEREYQETQYF. This rearrangement joins TRBV2 to TRBJ2-5; D is unresolved. The V and J ends lost 2 bases and 0 bases respectively, with 7 bases between them. CDR1 and CDR2 (germline): SNHLY, FYNNEI. This CDR3 comprises 14 residues. The whole variable domain, remainder taken from reference TRBV2 and TRBJ2-5, is EPEVTQTPSHQVTQMGQEVILRCVPISNHLYFYWYRQILGQKVEFLVSFYNNEISEKSEIFDDQFSVERPDGSNFTLKIRSTKLEDSAMYFCASSEREYQETQYFGPGTRLLVL.

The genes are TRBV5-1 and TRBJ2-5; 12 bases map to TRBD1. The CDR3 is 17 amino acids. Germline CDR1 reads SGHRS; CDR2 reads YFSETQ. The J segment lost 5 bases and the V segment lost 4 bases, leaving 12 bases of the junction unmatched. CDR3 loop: CASSPGTGGDYLETQYF. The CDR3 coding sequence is TGCGCCAGCAGCCCCGGGACAGGGGGCGATTATCTGGAGACCCAGTACTTC. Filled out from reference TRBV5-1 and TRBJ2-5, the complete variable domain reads KAGVTQTPRYLIKTRGQQVTLSCSPISGHRSVSWYQQTPGQGLQFLFEYFSETQRNKGNFPGRFSGRQFSNSRSEMNVSTLELGDSALYLCASSPGTGGDYLETQYFGPGTRLLVL.

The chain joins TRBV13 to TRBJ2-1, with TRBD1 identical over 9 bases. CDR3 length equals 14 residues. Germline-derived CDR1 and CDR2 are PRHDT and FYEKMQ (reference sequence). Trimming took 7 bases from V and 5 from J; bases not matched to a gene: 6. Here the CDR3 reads CASKIQGAHNEQFF. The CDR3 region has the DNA TGTGCCAGCAAGATACAGGGGGCCCACAATGAGCAGTTCTTC.

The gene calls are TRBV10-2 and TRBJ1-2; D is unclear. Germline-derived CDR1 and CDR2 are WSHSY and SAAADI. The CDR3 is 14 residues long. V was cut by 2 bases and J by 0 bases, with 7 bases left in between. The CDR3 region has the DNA TGCGCCAGCAGTGAGACGAGAACTAACTATGGCTACACCTTC. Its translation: CASSETRTNYGYTF.

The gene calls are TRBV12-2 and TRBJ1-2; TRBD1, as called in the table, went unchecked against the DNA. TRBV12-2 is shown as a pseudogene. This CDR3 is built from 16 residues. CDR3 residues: CASRLKLQGRDYGYTF. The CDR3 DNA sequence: TGTGCAAGTCGCTTAAAGCTACAGGGGCGCGACTATGGCTACACCTTC.

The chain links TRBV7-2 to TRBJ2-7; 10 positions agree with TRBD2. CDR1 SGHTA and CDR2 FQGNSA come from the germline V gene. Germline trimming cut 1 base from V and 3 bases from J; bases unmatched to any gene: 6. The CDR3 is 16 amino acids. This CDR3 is CASSLGLAGDYYEQYF. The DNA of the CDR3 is TGTGCCAGCAGCTTAGGCCTAGCGGGAGATTACTACGAGCAGTACTTC.

This chain's CDR3 is CASSLEAGALYSPLHF. In nucleotides, the CDR3 is TGTGCCAGCAGCTTGGAGGCAGGGGCCCTCTATTCACCCCTCCACTTT. V and J are TRBV5-6 and TRBJ1-6; D might be TRBD1 (6 bases). From germline, CDR1 is SGHDT and CDR2 YYEEEE. Trimming took off 0 bases at V and 8 bases at J, with 15 bases between the two ends. This CDR3 is built from 16 residues.

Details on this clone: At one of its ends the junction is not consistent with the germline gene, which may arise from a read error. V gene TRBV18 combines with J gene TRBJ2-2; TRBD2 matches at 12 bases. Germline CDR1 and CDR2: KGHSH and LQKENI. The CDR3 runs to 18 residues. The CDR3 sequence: CASSPFNGLAGSTGELFF. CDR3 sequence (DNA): TGCGCCAGCTCACCATTTAATGGACTAGCGGGGAGCACCGGGGAGCTGTTTTTT.